Shown below are 5 T cell receptor beta chains from a single sample sequenced in a study of cytomegalovirus exposure and HLA in healthy donors. In the PCR, 60 Vbeta and 13 Jbeta primers were used. TCRdb's copy holds only in-frame clones and misses some; the assay was immunoSEQ multiplex PCR. The sample yields around 97,000 clones, around 81% seen once. Sequenced input: PBMCs. These receptors all stem from a man in his forties or fifties in good health and CMV-seropositive.

This clone has a handful of counts. The chain recombines TRBV28 with TRBJ1-3, with D perhaps TRBD1 (6 bases). V lost 5 bases and J lost 4, with 15 bases in between. The CDR3 length is 15 residues. Per the germline V gene, CDR1 is MDHEN and CDR2 is SYDVKM. The CDR3, as DNA: TGTGCCAGCAGTCTGGGGGCGGTACGAGGAAACACCATATATTTT. It codes for CASSLGAVRGNTIYF. The full variable domain, completed using reference TRBV28 and TRBJ1-3, is DVKVTQSSRYLVKRTGEKVFLECVQDMDHENMFWYRQDPGLGLRLIYFSYDVKMKEKGDIPEGYSVSREKKERFSLILESASTNQTSMYLCASSLGAVRGNTIYFGEGSWLTVV.

This chain connects TRBV5-1 to TRBJ2-3, with 7 nucleotides matching TRBD2. Germline CDR1 reads SGHRS; CDR2 reads YFSETQ. The CDR3 length is 16 residues. V was clipped by 4 bases and J by 0 bases; unmatched bases: 8. The CDR3 coding sequence is TGCGCCAGCAGCACCTTACAAGCGGGAAGCACAGATACGCAGTATTTT. Translating gives CASSTLQAGSTDTQYF.

The V and J genes are TRBV7-8 and TRBJ2-3, with a possible D match to TRBD2 (5 bases). Germline values: CDR1 SGHVS, CDR2 FQNEAQ. Trimming removed 5 bases from V and 0 bases from J, with 21 bases in between. The CDR3 runs to 18 residues. The CDR3 loop is CASSIKPGIHSSTDTQYF. In nucleotides, the CDR3 is TGTGCCAGCAGCATTAAACCCGGGATACACTCTAGCACAGATACGCAGTATTTT.

J is TRBJ2-7 and V is TRBV18; 10 positions match TRBD1. CDR3 length: 18 residues. Germline-derived CDR1 and CDR2 are KGHSH and LQKENI. With 5 bases clipped from V and 2 bases from J, the junction kept 15 bases outside the gene matches. CDR3 amino acids: CASSETTNDRGRAYEQYF. DNA for the CDR3: TGTGCCAGCTCAGAGACGACCAATGACAGGGGGCGAGCCTACGAGCAGTACTTC.

The J gene is TRBJ1-3, the V gene TRBV18; D gene uncertain. Trimming removed 4 bases from V and 1 base from J, with 14 bases in between. The V gene's germline CDR1 is KGHSH and CDR2 LQKENI. CDR3 length: 16 residues. The CDR3 loop is CASSRGGVKSGNTIYF. The DNA of the CDR3 is TGTGCCAGCTCACGGGGAGGAGTAAAGTCTGGAAACACCATATATTTT.